The next 8 T cell receptor beta chains were all read from a single sample in a study of T cell repertoires in cytomegalovirus infection. TCRdb ran MiXCR on the reads and lists one entry per CDR3 protein. The top ten clones hold roughly 10% of a sample with 450,000 to 600,000 distinct CDR3 sequences, about 10% of them seen once. Sequences were obtained from PBMCs. These receptors originate from a human donor in good health (CMV status not recorded). Some clones in this sample may be carry-over from other donors' samples.

This clonotype was observed a handful of times. This chain connects TRBV27 to TRBJ1-5; 8 bases are a match to TRBD1. The trim removed 1 base at V and 6 bases at J, leaving 14 bases unmatched. The CDR3 extends over 18 amino acids. Germline V CDR1 and CDR2: MNHEY, SMNVEV (reference sequence). The CDR3 DNA reads as TGTGCCAGCAGTTTATTTGGGACAGGAGTTTCATCGCGTCAGCCCCAGCATTTT. Protein: CASSLFGTGVSSRQPQHF.

Only a few counts were recorded for this clonotype. The V gene is TRBV6-2 or TRBV6-3, the J gene TRBJ1-2; weak D call: TRBD1 (5 bases). This CDR3 is 13 amino acids long. Germline V gene lookup returns CDR1 MNHEY and CDR2 SVGEGT. Between the trimmed V and J ends, which lost 5 bases and 9 bases, there was a span of 16 bases. The CDR3 spells CASSERALGRYTF. CDR3 DNA: TGTGCCAGCAGTGAACGGGCTTTGGGGCGCTACACCTTC.

At least ten counts were recorded for this clonotype. The V gene is TRBV6-1, the J gene TRBJ2-1; 9 bases are shared with TRBD2. The CDR3 runs to 17 residues. Germline V gene data show CDR1 as MNHNS and CDR2 as SASEGT. V was pared by 7 bases and J by 6 bases, with 16 bases of the junction left unmatched. DNA of the CDR3: TGTGCCAGCATCCTAAGGGGGCGCGGGGGGGTGGGCAATGAGCAGTTCTTC. Its protein is CASILRGRGGVGNEQFF.

This clonotype was counted ten times or more. This chain connects TRBV12-3 or TRBV12-4 to TRBJ1-3; unclear D gene. This CDR3 spans 12 amino acids. Trimming stripped 8 bases from V and 0 bases from J, with 5 bases between. The CDR3 loop reads CASGLSGNTIYF. The CDR3 DNA follows: TGTGCCAGCGGACTCTCTGGAAACACCATATATTTT.

This chain links TRBV3-1 with TRBJ1-1; the match to TRBD1 covers 9 bases. This CDR3 is 16 amino acids long. The V gene end was trimmed by 1 base and the J gene end by 6 bases; junction bases not matched to a gene: 9. Per the germline V gene, CDR1 is LGHDT and CDR2 is YNNKEL (reference sequence). The CDR3 sequence: CASSQGRTGARAEAFF. CDR3 DNA sequence: TGTGCCAGCAGCCAAGGGAGGACAGGGGCGAGGGCTGAAGCTTTCTTT.

This chain links TRBV11-2 with TRBJ2-7, with 10 positions matching TRBD1. The CDR3 spans 14 residues. Germline-derived CDR1 and CDR2 are SGHAT and FQNNGV. Trimming cost V 0 bases and J 8 bases; bases outside gene matches: 4. This chain's CDR3 is CASSLEGTGVQQYF. For the CDR3, the DNA is TGTGCCAGCAGCTTAGAAGGGACAGGGGTGCAGCAGTACTTC. The full variable domain, rest sourced from reference TRBV11-2 and TRBJ2-7, is EAGVAQSPRYKIIEKRQSVAFWCNPISGHATLYWYQQILGQGPKLLIQFQNNGVVDDSQLPKDRFSAERLKGVDSTLKIQPAKLEDSAVYLCASSLEGTGVQQYFGPGTRLTVT.

This chain connects TRBV2 to TRBJ2-6, with D perhaps matching TRBD1 (5 bases). The CDR3 spans 19 residues. The germline CDR1 and CDR2 sequences are SNHLY and FYNNEI. Trimming removed 7 bases at V and 0 bases at J, with 22 bases between. For the CDR3, the DNA is TGTGCCAGCACCGGACAAAGGGGTCAATCAGTCTCTGGGGCCAACGTCCTGACTTTC. This translates into CASTGQRGQSVSGANVLTF.

This clonotype was picked up a small number of times. V usage is TRBV2 and J usage is TRBJ1-1, with 12 bases that match TRBD1. Looked up from germline, CDR1 is SNHLY and CDR2 is FYNNEI. The length of the CDR3 is 13 residues. V lost 6 bases and J lost 10; bases outside the gene matches: 6. In DNA form, the CDR3 reads TGTGCCAGCAGCGGGGACAGGGGGCTTGGAGCTTTCTTT. The encoded protein is CASSGDRGLGAFF.